This TCR beta chain came from a study of T cell changes during pregnancy in multiple sclerosis. The protocol was immunoSEQ multiplex PCR, while the TCRdb copy is restricted to in-frame clones and leaves out a portion. The table includes about 38,000 clones, 85% to 95% detected once. The CDR3 length is 15 residues. CDR1 and CDR2 from the germline V gene are SGHVS and FNYEAQ. This clone came up once. This clonotype was obtained from a female donor with multiple sclerosis, enrolled in a pregnancy study. The sequences come from CD8+ T cells from peripheral blood mononuclear cells, collected in the third trimester of pregnancy. This chain uses TRBV7-6 with TRBJ2-5; possibly TRBD2 for D (7 bases). The DNA end lines up better with TRBJ2-7; the J call may be wrong. Here the CDR3 reads CASSSPGAGAGEQYF. For the CDR3, the DNA is TGTGCCAGCAGCTCCCCTGGGGCGGGGGCAGGCGAGCAGTACTTC.